The clone carrying this T cell receptor (beta chain) was seen a few times. These data come from a study of T cells in Graves' hyperthyroidism and ophthalmopathy. RNA transcripts gave rise to amplified TCR beta CDR3 regions. The HTBI primer set drove a first-round RT-PCR of the TCR CDR3. Each CDR3 protein gets one entry after TCRdb re-called the multiplex PCR reads with MiXCR. The table has around 700,000 distinct CDR3 sequences, 15% to 20% seen once. CDR1 and CDR2 (germline): SSHAT, FNYEAQ (reference sequence). The CDR3 runs 13 residues. The gene calls are TRBV7-7 and TRBJ1-5, with TRBD1 matching 7 bases. Sequencing input: blood. The source of this sequence is a woman aged 45-60 years with Graves' hyperthyroidism that later progressed to Graves' ophthalmopathy. CDR3 in DNA: TGTGCGCCTGAGGGGGCGGAACTGGGGCCCCAGCATTTT. This gives the protein CAPEGAELGPQHF.